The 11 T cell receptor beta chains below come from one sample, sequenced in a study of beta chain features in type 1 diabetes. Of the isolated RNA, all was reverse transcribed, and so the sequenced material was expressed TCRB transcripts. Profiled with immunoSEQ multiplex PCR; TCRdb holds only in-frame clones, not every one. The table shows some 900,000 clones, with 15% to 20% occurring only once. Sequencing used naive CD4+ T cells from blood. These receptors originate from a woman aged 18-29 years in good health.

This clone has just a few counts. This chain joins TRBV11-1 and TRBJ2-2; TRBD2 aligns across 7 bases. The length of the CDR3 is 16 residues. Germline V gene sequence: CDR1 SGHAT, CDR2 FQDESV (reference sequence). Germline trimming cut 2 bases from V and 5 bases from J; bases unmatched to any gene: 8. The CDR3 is CASSLSTAGYTGELFF. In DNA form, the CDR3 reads TGTGCCAGCAGCTTAAGTACAGCGGGATATACCGGGGAGCTGTTTTTT.

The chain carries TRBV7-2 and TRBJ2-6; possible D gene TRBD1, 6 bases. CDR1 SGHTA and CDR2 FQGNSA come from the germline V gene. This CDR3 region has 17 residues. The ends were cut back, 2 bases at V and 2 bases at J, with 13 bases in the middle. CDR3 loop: CASSLTGSVAGANVLTF. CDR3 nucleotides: TGTGCCAGCAGCTTAACAGGGTCGGTAGCTGGGGCCAACGTCCTGACTTTC.

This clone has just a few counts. In nucleotides, the CDR3 is TGTGCCAGCAGATTTGACCTCACGGGCACCATATATTTT. It is translated as CASRFDLTGTIYF. V and J are TRBV2 and TRBJ1-3; D not resolved. Germline V gene lookup returns CDR1 SNHLY and CDR2 FYNNEI. The CDR3 contains 13 residues. With 6 bases removed from V and 9 bases from J, the gap between germline ends came to 15 bases.

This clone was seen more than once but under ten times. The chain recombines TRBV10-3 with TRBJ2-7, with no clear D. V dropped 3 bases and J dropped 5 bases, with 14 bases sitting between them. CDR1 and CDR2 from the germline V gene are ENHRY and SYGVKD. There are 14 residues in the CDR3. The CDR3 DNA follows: TGTGCCATCAGTGATTTGAAGGGTTTCGACGAGCAGTACTTC. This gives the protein CAISDLKGFDEQYF.

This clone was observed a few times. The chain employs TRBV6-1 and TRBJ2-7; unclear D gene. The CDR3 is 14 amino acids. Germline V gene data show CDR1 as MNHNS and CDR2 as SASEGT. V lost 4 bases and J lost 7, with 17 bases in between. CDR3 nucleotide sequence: TGTGCCAGCAGTGGGTATGTTTCCCTCGCTGAGCAGTACTTC. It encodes CASSGYVSLAEQYF.

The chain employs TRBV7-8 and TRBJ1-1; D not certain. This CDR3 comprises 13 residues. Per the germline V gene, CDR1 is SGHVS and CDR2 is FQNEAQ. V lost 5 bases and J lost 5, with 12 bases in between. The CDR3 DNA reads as TGTGCCAGCAGCGTCACTGCCGGAACTGAAGCTTTCTTT. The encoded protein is CASSVTAGTEAFF. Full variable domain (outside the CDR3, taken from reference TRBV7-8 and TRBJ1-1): GAGVSQSPRYKVAKRGQDVALRCDPISGHVSLFWYQQALGQGPEFLTYFQNEAQLDKSGLPSDRFFAERPEGSVSTLKIQRTQQEDSAVYLCASSVTAGTEAFFGQGTRLTVV.

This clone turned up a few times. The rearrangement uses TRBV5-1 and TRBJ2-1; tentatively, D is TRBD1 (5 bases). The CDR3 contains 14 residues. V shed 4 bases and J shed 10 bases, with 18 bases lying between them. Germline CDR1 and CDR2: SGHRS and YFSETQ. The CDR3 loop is CASSPVVGAREQFF. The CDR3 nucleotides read TGCGCCAGCAGCCCCGTGGTTGGGGCTCGGGAGCAGTTCTTC.

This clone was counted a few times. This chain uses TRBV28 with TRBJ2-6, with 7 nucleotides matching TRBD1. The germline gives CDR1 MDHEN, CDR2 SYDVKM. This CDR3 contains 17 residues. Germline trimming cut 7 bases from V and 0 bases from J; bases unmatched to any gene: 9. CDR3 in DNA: TGTGCCAGCAACGAACAGGGGTCAAGCTCTGGGGCCAACGTCCTGACTTTC. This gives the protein CASNEQGSSSGANVLTF.

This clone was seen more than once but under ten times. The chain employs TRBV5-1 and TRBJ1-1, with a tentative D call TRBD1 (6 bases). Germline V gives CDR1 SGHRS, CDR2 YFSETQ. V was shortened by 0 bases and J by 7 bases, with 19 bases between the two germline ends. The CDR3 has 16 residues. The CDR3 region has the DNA TGCGCCAGCAGCTTGGGGCGGACCGGGACAAGGGGTGAAGCTTTCTTT. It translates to CASSLGRTGTRGEAFF.

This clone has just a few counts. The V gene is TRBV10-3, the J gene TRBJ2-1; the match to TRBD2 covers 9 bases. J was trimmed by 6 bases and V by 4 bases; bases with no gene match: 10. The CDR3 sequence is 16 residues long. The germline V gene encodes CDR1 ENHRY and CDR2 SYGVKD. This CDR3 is CAISVGAGGRRNEQFF. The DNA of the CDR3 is TGTGCCATCAGTGTTGGTGCGGGAGGGCGGCGCAATGAGCAGTTCTTC.

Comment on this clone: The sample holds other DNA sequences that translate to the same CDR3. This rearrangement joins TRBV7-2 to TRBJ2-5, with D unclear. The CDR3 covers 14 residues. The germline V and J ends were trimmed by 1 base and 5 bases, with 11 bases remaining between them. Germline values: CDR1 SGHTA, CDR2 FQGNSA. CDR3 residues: CASSLVSSRETQYF. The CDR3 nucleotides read TGTGCCAGCAGCTTAGTTAGCTCCAGGGAGACCCAGTACTTC.